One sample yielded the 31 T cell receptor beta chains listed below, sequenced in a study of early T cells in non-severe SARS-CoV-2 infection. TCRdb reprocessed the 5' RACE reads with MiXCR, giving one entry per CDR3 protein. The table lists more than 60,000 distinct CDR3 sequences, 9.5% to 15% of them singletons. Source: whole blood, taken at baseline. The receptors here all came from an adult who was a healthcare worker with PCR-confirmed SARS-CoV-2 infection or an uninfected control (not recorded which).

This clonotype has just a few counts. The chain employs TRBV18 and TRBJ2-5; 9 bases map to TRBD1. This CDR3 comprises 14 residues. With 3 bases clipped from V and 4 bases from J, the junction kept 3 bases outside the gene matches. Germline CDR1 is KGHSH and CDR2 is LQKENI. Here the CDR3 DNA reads TGTGCCAGCTCACCTGGACAGGGGCCAGAGACCCAGTACTTC. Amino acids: CASSPGQGPETQYF.

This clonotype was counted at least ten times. CDR3 residues: CASSTTGDATDTQYF. In nucleotides, the CDR3 is TGTGCCAGCAGTACTACAGGGGATGCCACAGATACGCAGTATTTT. The rearrangement joins TRBV28 to TRBJ2-3; 7 bases match TRBD1. CDR1 and CDR2 (germline): MDHEN, SYDVKM. J lost 2 bases, V lost 5 bases, and 7 bases had no gene match. This CDR3 has 15 residues. The whole variable domain, filled in from reference TRBV28 and TRBJ2-3, reads DVKVTQSSRYLVKRTGEKVFLECVQDMDHENMFWYRQDPGLGLRLIYFSYDVKMKEKGDIPEGYSVSREKKERFSLILESASTNQTSMYLCASSTTGDATDTQYFGPGTRLTVL.

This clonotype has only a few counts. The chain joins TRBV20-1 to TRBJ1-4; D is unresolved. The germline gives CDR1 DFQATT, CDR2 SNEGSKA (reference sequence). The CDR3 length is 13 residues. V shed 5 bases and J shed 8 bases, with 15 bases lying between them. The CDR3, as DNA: TGCAGTGCTTACAGCGAAGTTAGGGAAAAACTGTTTTTT. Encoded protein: CSAYSEVREKLFF.

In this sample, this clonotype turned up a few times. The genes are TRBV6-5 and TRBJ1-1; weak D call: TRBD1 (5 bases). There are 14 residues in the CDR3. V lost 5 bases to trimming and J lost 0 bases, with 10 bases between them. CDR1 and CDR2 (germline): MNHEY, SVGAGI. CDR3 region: CASSKRGVNTEAFF. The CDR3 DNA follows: TGTGCCAGCAGTAAACGAGGGGTGAACACTGAAGCTTTCTTT.

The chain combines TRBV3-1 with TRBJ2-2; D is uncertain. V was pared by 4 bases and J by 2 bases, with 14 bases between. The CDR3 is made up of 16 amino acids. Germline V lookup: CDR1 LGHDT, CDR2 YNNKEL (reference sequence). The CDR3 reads CASSRRRGDNTGELFF. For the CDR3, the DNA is TGTGCCAGCAGCCGCCGTCGAGGAGACAACACCGGGGAGCTGTTTTTT. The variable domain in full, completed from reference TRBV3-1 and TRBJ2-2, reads DTAVSQTPKYLVTQMGNDKSIKCEQNLGHDTMYWYKQDSKKFLKIMFSYNNKELIINETVPNRFSPKSPDKAHLNLHINSLELGDSAVYFCASSRRRGDNTGELFFGEGSRLTVL.

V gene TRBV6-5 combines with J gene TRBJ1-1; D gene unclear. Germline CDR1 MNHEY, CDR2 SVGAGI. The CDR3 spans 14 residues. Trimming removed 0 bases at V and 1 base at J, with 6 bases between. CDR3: CASSYSTANTEAFF. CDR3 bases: TGTGCCAGCAGTTACTCGACCGCGAACACTGAAGCTTTCTTT.

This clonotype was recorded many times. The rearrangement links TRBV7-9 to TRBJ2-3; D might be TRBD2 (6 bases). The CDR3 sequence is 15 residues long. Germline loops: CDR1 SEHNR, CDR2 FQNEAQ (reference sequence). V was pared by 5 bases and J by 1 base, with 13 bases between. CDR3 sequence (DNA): TGTGCCAGCAGCGGGCGGGGCGTAGGCACAGATACGCAGTATTTT. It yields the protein CASSGRGVGTDTQYF.

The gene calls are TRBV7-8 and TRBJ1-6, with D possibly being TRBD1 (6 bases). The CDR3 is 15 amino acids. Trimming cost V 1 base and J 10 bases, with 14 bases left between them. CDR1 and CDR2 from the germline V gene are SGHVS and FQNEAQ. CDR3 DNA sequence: TGTGCCAGCAGCTTAGGGAGGGGGGGAGTGTCACCCCTCCACTTT. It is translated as CASSLGRGGVSPLHF.

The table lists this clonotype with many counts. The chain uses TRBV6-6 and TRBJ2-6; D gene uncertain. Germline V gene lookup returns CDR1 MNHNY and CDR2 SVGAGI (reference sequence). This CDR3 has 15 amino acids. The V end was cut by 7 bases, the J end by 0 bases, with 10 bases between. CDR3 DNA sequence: TGTGCCAGCACCCCTCTGGGCTCTGGGGCCAACGTCCTGACTTTC. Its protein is CASTPLGSGANVLTF.

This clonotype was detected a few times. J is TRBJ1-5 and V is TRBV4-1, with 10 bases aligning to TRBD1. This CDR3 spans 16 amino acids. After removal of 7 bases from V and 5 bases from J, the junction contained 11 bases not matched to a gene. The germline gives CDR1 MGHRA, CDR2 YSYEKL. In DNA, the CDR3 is TGCGCCAGCACACCTTACCCGGGACAGGGGCATCAGCCCCAGCATTTT. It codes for CASTPYPGQGHQPQHF.

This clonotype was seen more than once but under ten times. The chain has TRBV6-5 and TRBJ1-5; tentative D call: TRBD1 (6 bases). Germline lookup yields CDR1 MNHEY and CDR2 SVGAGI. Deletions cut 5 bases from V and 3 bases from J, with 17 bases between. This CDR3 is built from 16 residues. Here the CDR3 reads CASSQSFGQFNQPQHF. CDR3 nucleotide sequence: TGTGCCAGCAGTCAGAGTTTCGGACAGTTCAATCAGCCCCAGCATTTT.

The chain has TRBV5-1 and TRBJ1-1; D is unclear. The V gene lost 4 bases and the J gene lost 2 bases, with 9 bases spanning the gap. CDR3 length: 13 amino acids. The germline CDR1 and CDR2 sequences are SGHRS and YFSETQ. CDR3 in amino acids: CASSARKNTEAFF. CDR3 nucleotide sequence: TGCGCCAGCAGCGCCAGGAAAAACACTGAAGCTTTCTTT.

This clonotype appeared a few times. CDR3 region: CSVGGLDRGGNTEAFF. CDR3 nucleotides: TGCAGCGTGGGAGGGTTGGACAGGGGCGGCAACACTGAAGCTTTCTTT. The rearrangement uses TRBV29-1 and TRBJ1-1; TRBD1 aligns across 9 bases. Germline V CDR1 and CDR2: SQVTM, ANQGSEA. The CDR3 runs to 16 residues. Unmatched junction bases numbered 13, after V lost 6 bases and J lost 2 bases.

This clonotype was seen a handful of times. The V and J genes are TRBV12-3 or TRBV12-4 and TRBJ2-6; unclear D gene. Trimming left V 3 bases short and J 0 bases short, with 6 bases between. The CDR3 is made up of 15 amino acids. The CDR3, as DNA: TGTGCCAGCAGTTTCGGCACCTCTGGGGCCAACGTCCTGACTTTC. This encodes CASSFGTSGANVLTF.

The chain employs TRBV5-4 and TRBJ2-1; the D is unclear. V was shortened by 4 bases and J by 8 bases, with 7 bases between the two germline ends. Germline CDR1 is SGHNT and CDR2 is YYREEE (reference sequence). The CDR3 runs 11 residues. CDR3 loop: CASSNGHEQFF. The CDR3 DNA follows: TGTGCCAGCAGCAATGGACATGAGCAGTTCTTC.

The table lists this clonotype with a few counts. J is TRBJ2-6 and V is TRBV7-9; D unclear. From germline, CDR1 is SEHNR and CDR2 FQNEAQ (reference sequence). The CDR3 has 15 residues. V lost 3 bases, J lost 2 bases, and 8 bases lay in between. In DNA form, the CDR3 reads TGTGCCAGCAGCTTTGGGTTCGCTGGGGCCAACGTCCTGACTTTC. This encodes CASSFGFAGANVLTF.

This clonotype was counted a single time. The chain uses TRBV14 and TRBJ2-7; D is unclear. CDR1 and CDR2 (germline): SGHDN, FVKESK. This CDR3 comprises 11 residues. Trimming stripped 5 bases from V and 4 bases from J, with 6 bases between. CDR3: CASSYMYEQYF. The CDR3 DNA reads TGTGCCAGCAGCTATATGTACGAGCAGTACTTC.

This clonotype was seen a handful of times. CDR3 residues: CASSLSALGEQYF. In DNA form, the CDR3 reads TGTGCCAGCAGCTTATCGGCCCTGGGGGAGCAGTACTTC. This sequence joins TRBV5-6 and TRBJ2-7; D remains unclear. The V gene lost 2 bases and the J gene lost 7 bases, with 13 bases spanning the gap. Germline lookup yields CDR1 SGHDT and CDR2 YYEEEE. The CDR3 runs to 13 residues.

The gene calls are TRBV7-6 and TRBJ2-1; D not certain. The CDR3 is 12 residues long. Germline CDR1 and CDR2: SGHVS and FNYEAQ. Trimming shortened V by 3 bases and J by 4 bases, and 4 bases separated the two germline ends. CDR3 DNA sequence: TGTGCCAGCAGCTTTTCGTACAATGAGCAGTTCTTC. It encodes CASSFSYNEQFF.

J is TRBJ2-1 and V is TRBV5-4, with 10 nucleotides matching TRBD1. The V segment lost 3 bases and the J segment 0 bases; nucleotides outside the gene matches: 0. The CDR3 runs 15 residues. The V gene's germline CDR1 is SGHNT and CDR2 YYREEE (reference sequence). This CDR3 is CASSWTGGSYNEQFF. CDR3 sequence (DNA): TGTGCCAGCAGCTGGACAGGGGGCTCCTACAATGAGCAGTTCTTC.

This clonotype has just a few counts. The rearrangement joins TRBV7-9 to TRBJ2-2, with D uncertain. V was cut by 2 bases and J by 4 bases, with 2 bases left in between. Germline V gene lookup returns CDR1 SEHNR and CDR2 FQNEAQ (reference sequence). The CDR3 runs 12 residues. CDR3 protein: CASSLTTGELFF. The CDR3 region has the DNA TGTGCCAGCAGCTTAACCACCGGGGAGCTGTTTTTT.

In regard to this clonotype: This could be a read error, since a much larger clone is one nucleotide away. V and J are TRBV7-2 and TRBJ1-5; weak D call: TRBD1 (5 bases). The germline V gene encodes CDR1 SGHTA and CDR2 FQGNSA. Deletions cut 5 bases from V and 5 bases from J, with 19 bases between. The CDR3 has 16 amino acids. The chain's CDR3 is CASSSIGDPRHQPQHF. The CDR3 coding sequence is TGTGCCAGCAGCAGTATAGGGGACCCGCGGCATCAGCCCCAGCATTTT.

This CDR3 reads CASSEVQGRSPLHF. CDR3 DNA sequence: TGTGCCAGCAGTGAAGTTCAGGGACGGTCACCCCTCCACTTT. This rearrangement joins TRBV6-1 to TRBJ1-6; D may be TRBD1 (5 bases). V lost 1 base and J 10 bases, leaving 11 bases between the germline ends. The CDR3 contains 14 residues. CDR1 and CDR2 from the germline V gene are MNHNS and SASEGT.

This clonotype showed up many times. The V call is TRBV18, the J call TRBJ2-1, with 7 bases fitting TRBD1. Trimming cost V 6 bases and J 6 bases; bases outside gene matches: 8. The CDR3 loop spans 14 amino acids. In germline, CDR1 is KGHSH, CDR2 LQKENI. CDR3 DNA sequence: TGTGCCAGCTCTACAGGGGTGAATGGCAATGAGCAGTTCTTC. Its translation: CASSTGVNGNEQFF.

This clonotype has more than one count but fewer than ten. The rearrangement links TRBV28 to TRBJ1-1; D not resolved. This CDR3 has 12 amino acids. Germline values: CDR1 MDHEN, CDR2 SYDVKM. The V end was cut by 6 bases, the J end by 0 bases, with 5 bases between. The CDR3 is CASRFLNTEAFF. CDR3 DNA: TGTGCCAGCAGGTTCTTGAACACTGAAGCTTTCTTT.

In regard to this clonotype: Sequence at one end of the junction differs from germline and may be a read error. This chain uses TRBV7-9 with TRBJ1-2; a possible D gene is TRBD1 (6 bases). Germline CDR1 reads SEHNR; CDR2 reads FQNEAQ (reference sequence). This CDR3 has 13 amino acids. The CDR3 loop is CVSSLDRLYGYTF. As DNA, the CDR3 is TGTGTCAGCAGCCTGGACAGACTATATGGCTACACCTTC.

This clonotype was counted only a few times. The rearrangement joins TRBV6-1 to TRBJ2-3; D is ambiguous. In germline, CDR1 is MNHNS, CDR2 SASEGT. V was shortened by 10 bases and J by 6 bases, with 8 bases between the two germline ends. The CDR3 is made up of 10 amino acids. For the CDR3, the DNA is TGTGCCATCCGGTGGGATACGCAGTATTTT. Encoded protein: CAIRWDTQYF.

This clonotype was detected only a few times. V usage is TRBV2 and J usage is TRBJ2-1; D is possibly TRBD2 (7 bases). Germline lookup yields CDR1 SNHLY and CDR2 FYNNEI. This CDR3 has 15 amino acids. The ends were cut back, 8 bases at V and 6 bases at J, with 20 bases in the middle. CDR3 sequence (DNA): TGTGCCAGCTCGAAGGAGGGACGGGGGGCCAATGAGCAGTTCTTC. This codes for CASSKEGRGANEQFF.

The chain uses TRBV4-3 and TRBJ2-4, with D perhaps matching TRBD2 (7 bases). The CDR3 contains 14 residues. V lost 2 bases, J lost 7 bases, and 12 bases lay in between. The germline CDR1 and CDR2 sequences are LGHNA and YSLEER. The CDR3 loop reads CASSQWRGLNIQYF. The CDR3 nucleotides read TGCGCCAGCAGCCAATGGCGGGGGCTGAACATTCAGTACTTC.

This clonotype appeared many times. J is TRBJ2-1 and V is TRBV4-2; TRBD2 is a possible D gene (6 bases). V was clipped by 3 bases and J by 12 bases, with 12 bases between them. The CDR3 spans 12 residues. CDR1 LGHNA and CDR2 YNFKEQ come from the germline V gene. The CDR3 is CASSQEGPSQFF. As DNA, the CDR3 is TGTGCCAGCAGCCAGGAGGGACCCTCGCAGTTCTTC.

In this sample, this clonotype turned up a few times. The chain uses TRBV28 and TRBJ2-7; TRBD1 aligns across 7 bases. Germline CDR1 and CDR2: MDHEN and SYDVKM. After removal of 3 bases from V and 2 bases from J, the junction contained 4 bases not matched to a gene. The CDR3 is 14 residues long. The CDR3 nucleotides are TGTGCCAGCAGTTTCATAGGGGGCACCTACGAGCAGTACTTC. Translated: CASSFIGGTYEQYF. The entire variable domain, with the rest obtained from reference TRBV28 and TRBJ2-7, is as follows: DVKVTQSSRYLVKRTGEKVFLECVQDMDHENMFWYRQDPGLGLRLIYFSYDVKMKEKGDIPEGYSVSREKKERFSLILESASTNQTSMYLCASSFIGGTYEQYFGPGTRLTVT.